A selection of T cell receptor beta chains follows, all from one sample in a study of tumor-infiltrating lymphocytes in primary liver carcinoma. Each CDR3 protein is one row after TCRdb ran MiXCR on the multiplex PCR reads. The table lists 90,000 to 150,000 distinct CDR3 sequences, approximately 70% of them singletons. Source material: liver tumor tissue from sampling region 1. The source is an older woman with primary liver carcinoma and hepatitis B virus infection. CDR3s include the opening cysteine and the closing phenylalanine or tryptophan. Each record gives: CDR3 DNA, CDR3 protein, D gene, J gene, V gene, clone size. The D gene is left open where the match is weak. Clone size is not always given. Where it is, it says once, few, many or a class for expanded clones.

TGCAGCGCTCTGACAGGGGGTGCCTACGAGTACTTC | CSALTGGAYEYF | TRBD1 | TRBJ2-5 | TRBV29-1 | .
TGTGCCAGCAGTTTGGTACAGGGTGGAGGCAATGAGCAGCTCTTC | CASSLVQGGGNEQLF | . | TRBJ2-1 | TRBV11-3 | .
TGCAGCGTTTTAGGCGGGAGCGGGGTAGACGAGCAGTACTTC | CSVLGGSGVDEQYF | TRBD2 | TRBJ2-7 | TRBV29-1 | many
TGTGCCAGCAGGCGCGGGAGACCTACAGATACGCAGTATTTT | CASRRGRPTDTQYF | TRBD2 | TRBJ2-3 | TRBV11-3 | .
TGCGCCAGCAGTGACCTCCCCTTGAGGGAGCAGTTCTTC | CASSDLPLREQFF | . | TRBJ2-1 | TRBV10-2 | many
TGTGCCTGGAGGAAGACAGGGGGCTTGGGCTATGGCTACACCTTC | CAWRKTGGLGYGYTF | TRBD1 | TRBJ1-2 | TRBV30 | few
TGTGCCACCAGTAATCGGCAGGCGCACCAAGAGGCCCAGTACTTC | CATSNRQAHQEAQYF | . | TRBJ2-5 | TRBV24-1 | once
TGTGCCAGCAGCTCTCCTGAGGGGCATGTCTCCTACAATGAGCAGTTCTTC | CASSSPEGHVSYNEQFF | . | TRBJ2-1 | TRBV5-4 | many
TGTGCCAGCTGCTTAGAGGGGGCAGGTGGCTACACCTTC | CASCLEGAGGYTF | TRBD1 | TRBJ1-2 | TRBV11-2 | .
TGCGTCAGTAGCCAAGGGTCAGGGGCCCCAGATACGCAGTATTTT | CVSSQGSGAPDTQYF | . | TRBJ2-3 | TRBV4-1 | .
TGTGCCACCAGTGATACGGACAGGGGGCAGCCCCAGCATTTT | CATSDTDRGQPQHF | TRBD1 | TRBJ1-5 | TRBV24-1 | few
TGTGCCAGCAGCTTGTTCGGGGGAAATACTGAAGCTCTCTTT | CASSLFGGNTEALF | . | TRBJ1-1 | TRBV5-6 | .
TGCGCCACCTCCACGCAATTAGGCTCCTACGAGCAGTACTTC | CATSTQLGSYEQYF | . | TRBJ2-7 | TRBV10-2 | few
TGTGCCAGCAGCTCGCACGGCGGACCCACAGATACGCAGTATTTT | CASSSHGGPTDTQYF | . | TRBJ2-3 | TRBV11-2 | .
TGTGCCAGCAGACCCCGGACAGATTACCATAATTCACCCCTTCACTTT | CASRPRTDYHNSPLHF | . | TRBJ1-6 | TRBV6-1 | .
TGTGCCTGGAGTATGAGCGGGACTGTTTCCGGCTACGAGCAGTACTTC | CAWSMSGTVSGYEQYF | TRBD2 | TRBJ2-7 | TRBV30 | .
TGTGCCAGCAGCTTAGCCAGGGGGCATGGCTACACCTTC | CASSLARGHGYTF | TRBD1 | TRBJ1-2 | TRBV7-8 | few
TGCACCAGCAGCTGGTGTCTCGGGGCGGGGGGATCCTACAATGAGCAGTTCTTC | CTSSWCLGAGGSYNEQFF | TRBD2 | TRBJ2-1 | TRBV5-1 | .
TGTGCCAGCAGTTACTCGCCCGCTTATGAGGAGTACTTC | CASSYSPAYEEYF | . | TRBJ2-7 | TRBV6-2/TRBV6-3 | .
TGTGTCAGCAGCTGGGTGGGTTCCTTCACCAGGGAGCTGTTTTTT | CVSSWVGSFTRELFF | . | TRBJ2-2 | TRBV11-2 | .
TGTGACAGCAGTTACTCCGGACAGGGGCTGAGCAATCAGCCCCAGCATTTT | CDSSYSGQGLSNQPQHF | TRBD1 | TRBJ1-5 | TRBV6-6 | .
TGTGACAGCAGCTTAGGGTGCGGAGATACGCAGTATTTT | CDSSLGCGDTQYF | . | TRBJ2-3 | TRBV11-2 | .
TGTGCCAGCAGCCTGGGACTAGTCCTCCAAGGGACCCAGTACTTC | CASSLGLVLQGTQYF | TRBD2 | TRBJ2-5 | TRBV11-2 | .
TGCAGCGCTGGTGGGGGAGAGCCCGGCACAGATACGCAGTATTTT | CSAGGGEPGTDTQYF | . | TRBJ2-3 | TRBV29-1 | once
TGTGCTAGCAGCTCCATATCGGGGACGCATGAGCAGTACTTC | CASSSISGTHEQYF | . | TRBJ2-5 | TRBV11-2 | .
TGTACCAGCAGCTTAGTAGGACAGGGTGGCTACACCTTT | CTSSLVGQGGYTF | TRBD1 | TRBJ1-2 | TRBV11-2 | .
TGTGCCAGCAGTTGGGACGGGGGAAACACTGAAGCTTTCTTT | CASSWDGGNTEAFF | . | TRBJ1-1 | TRBV11-2 | .
TGCGCCAGCAGCCCCAGGGAGATATTGAACACTGAAGCTTTCTTT | CASSPREILNTEAFF | . | TRBJ1-1 | TRBV5-1 | few
TGCGCCAGCAGCCATGGCCAGAATCAGTCCCAGCACTTT | CASSHGQNQSQHF | . | TRBJ1-5 | TRBV4-1 | .
TGTGCCAGCAGCATCACAGGGTATAGCAATCAGCCCCAGCATTTT | CASSITGYSNQPQHF | . | TRBJ1-5 | TRBV6-6 | many
TGTGCCAGCTCACCAGAAAGCGAGCAGTACTTC | CASSPESEQYF | . | TRBJ2-7 | TRBV18 | .
TGCAGCGTCGGCTGGGGAGTCGGAGGCTACACCTTC | CSVGWGVGGYTF | . | TRBJ1-2 | TRBV29-1 | many
TGTGCCAGCAGCGGAGGTACAGGGAGGTACGAGCAGTACTTC | CASSGGTGRYEQYF | . | TRBJ2-7 | TRBV28 | many
TGTGCCAGCAGCCAGGGGTTTTCTGGGGCCAACGTCCTGACTTTC | CASSQGFSGANVLTF | . | TRBJ2-6 | TRBV6-1 | many
TGTGCCAGCAGTTACTCGAGTCCTAGCAGGTACGAGCAGTACTTC | CASSYSSPSRYEQYF | . | TRBJ2-7 | TRBV6-5 | many
TGTGCCAGCAGTGAGGGGGACTCCTATGGCCACACGTTC | CASSEGDSYGHTF | . | TRBJ1-2 | TRBV11-3 | .
TGTGCCAGCTGCTTAGACAGGGGGGTCGATACGCAGTATTTT | CASCLDRGVDTQYF | TRBD1 | TRBJ2-3 | TRBV11-2 | .
TGTGCCAGCAGTGAAGTTGCCTACTCCTACAATGAGCAGTTCTTC | CASSEVAYSYNEQFF | . | TRBJ2-1 | TRBV6-1 | many
TGTGTCAGCGGGTTCGGACTAGGACGCACAGATACGCAGTATTTT | CVSGFGLGRTDTQYF | TRBD2 | TRBJ2-3 | TRBV11-2 | .
TGCGCCAGCAGCGCTGGGCAGAGAGGAACTAATGAAAAACTGTTTTTT | CASSAGQRGTNEKLFF | . | TRBJ1-4 | TRBV5-1 | .
TGTGCCAGCAGTGCAGGAACCGGACAGGGGAACACTGAAGCTTTCTTT | CASSAGTGQGNTEAFF | TRBD1 | TRBJ1-1 | TRBV12-3/TRBV12-4 | many
TGCGGCGTTGTTGGCAGGAGGGGTGCAGATACGCAGTATTTT | CGVVGRRGADTQYF | . | TRBJ2-3 | TRBV29-1 | .
TGTCCCAGCAGCTTAGAGCATGGCACCTACGAGCAGTACTTC | CPSSLEHGTYEQYF | . | TRBJ2-7 | TRBV11-3 | .
TGTGCCTGGAGTTGGGTCTCCGGGGTGCTGTTTTTT | CAWSWVSGVLFF | . | TRBJ2-2 | TRBV30 | .
TGTGCCAGCAGCCTTACTAGAGCGGACACCGGGGAGTTGTTTTTT | CASSLTRADTGELFF | . | TRBJ2-2 | TRBV11-2 | .
TGTGCCAGCAGCGCAGGATTCACCCGGGGGACCCAGTACTTC | CASSAGFTRGTQYF | . | TRBJ2-5 | TRBV11-2 | .
TGTGCCAGCAGCGATAGAGTTGGGTGGCCGAGTACAGATACGCAGTATTTT | CASSDRVGWPSTDTQYF | . | TRBJ2-3 | TRBV6-2/TRBV6-3 | .
TGTGCCAGTCGCCCGAACTCCTACGAGCAGTACTTC | CASRPNSYEQYF | . | TRBJ2-7 | TRBV11-2 | .
TGTGCCTATAGGGGAGGGCCGTACGAGCAGTACTTC | CAYRGGPYEQYF | TRBD2 | TRBJ2-7 | TRBV30 | .
TGTGCCAGCACCTCGACCGGCCGGAACACCGGGGAGCTGTTTTTT | CASTSTGRNTGELFF | . | TRBJ2-2 | TRBV28 | few
TGTGCCAACAGGCGAGGGTATGGGAAAACAGATACGCAGTATTTT | CANRRGYGKTDTQYF | . | TRBJ2-3 | TRBV11-3 | once
TGTGCCAGCAGTTGGGGGGTTCAGTCCCGGCATTTT | CASSWGVQSRHF | . | TRBJ1-5 | TRBV12-3/TRBV12-4 | once
TGTGCCTGGAGTCCCGGACTAGCGGGAGTAAACGAGCAGTACTTC | CAWSPGLAGVNEQYF | TRBD2 | TRBJ2-7 | TRBV30 | few